Below are 22 T cell receptor beta chains sequenced from a single sample in a study of response to subunit inactivated influenza vaccine (dated by TCRdb to the late 2010s). Library preparation employed RT-PCR. The listed sequencing device is Illumina HiSeq 2500. TCRdb reanalyzed the raw reads on its own, using fastp at Q25 for trimming and MiXCR for clone calling, and kept in-frame beta chains. All rows with the same CDR3 protein become a single entry with the most common DNA and genes. The sample yields about 520,000 distinct CDR3 sequences; less than 30% were counted once. The top ten clonotypes cover over 1.5% of the sample. The source material was CD4+ T cells sorted from PBMCs, sampled 4 to 6 days after vaccination. The source of these receptors is a man aged 50 or older who received an inactivated influenza vaccine. Donor details come from another sample of the same person, matched by shared clones.

The rearrangement uses TRBV2 and TRBJ2-1; D is ambiguous. Germline V lookup: CDR1 SNHLY, CDR2 FYNNEI. The CDR3 consists of 13 residues. Trimming shortened V by 4 bases and J by 2 bases, and 6 bases separated the two germline ends. In DNA, the CDR3 is TGTGCCAGCAGTGGGGAAACCTACAATGAGCAGTTCTTC. Its translation: CASSGETYNEQFF.

The chain joins TRBV20-1 to TRBJ2-3; a possible D gene is TRBD2 (6 bases). V lost 6 bases, J lost 0 bases, and 16 bases lay in between. The germline V gene encodes CDR1 DFQATT and CDR2 SNEGSKA (reference sequence). This CDR3 is built from 15 residues. The CDR3 loop is CSATLRDSSTDTQYF. The CDR3 DNA follows: TGCAGTGCGACTCTCCGGGACTCGAGCACAGATACGCAGTATTTT.

J is TRBJ2-3 and V is TRBV6-1; the D is unclear. CDR3 size: 14 residues. V lost 7 bases and J 2 bases, leaving 13 bases between the germline ends. Germline CDR1 reads MNHNS; CDR2 reads SASEGT. The CDR3, as DNA: TGTGCCAGCACCAAGATTCAGGACACAGATACGCAGTATTTT. It codes for CASTKIQDTDTQYF.

This clonotype has just a few counts. The chain recombines TRBV7-2 with TRBJ1-1; 8 bases map to TRBD1. Losses at the gene ends were 5 bases for V and 3 bases for J; bases not matched to a gene: 5. The CDR3 has 14 residues. Per the germline V gene, CDR1 is SGHTA and CDR2 is FQGNSA. CDR3 protein: CASSEQGEDTEAFF. In DNA, the CDR3 is TGTGCCAGCAGCGAACAGGGGGAGGACACTGAAGCTTTCTTT. Drawing the rest from reference TRBV7-2 and TRBJ1-1, the complete variable domain is GAGVSQSPSNKVTEKGKDVELRCDPISGHTALYWYRQSLGQGLEFLIYFQGNSAPDKSGLPSDRFSAERTGGSVSTLTIQRTQQEDSAVYLCASSEQGEDTEAFFGQGTRLTVV.

This clonotype was found many times. This chain uses TRBV29-1 with TRBJ2-5; 8 bases map to TRBD1. V was clipped by 6 bases and J by 4 bases; unmatched bases: 22. Germline V gene sequence: CDR1 SQVTM, CDR2 ANQGSEA. This CDR3 spans 18 amino acids. The chain's CDR3 is CSVDPVGTGFGQRETQYF. CDR3 in DNA: TGCAGCGTAGATCCCGTCGGGACAGGTTTTGGTCAACGAGAGACCCAGTACTTC.

This clonotype came up many times. V and J are TRBV5-6 and TRBJ2-1; no firm D call. The CDR3 extends over 13 amino acids. V was pared by 3 bases and J by 2 bases, with 6 bases between. Germline loops: CDR1 SGHDT, CDR2 YYEEEE. The DNA of the CDR3 is TGTGCCAGCAGCTCAGGAGCCTACAATGAGCAGTTCTTC. Its protein is CASSSGAYNEQFF.

V is TRBV5-1 and J is TRBJ2-5; no clear D. The germline V and J ends were trimmed by 0 bases and 5 bases, with 14 bases remaining between them. CDR3 length: 15 residues. The germline V gene has CDR1 SGHRS and CDR2 YFSETQ. The CDR3 protein is CASSLAVQTGETQYF. The CDR3 bases are TGCGCCAGCAGCTTGGCCGTTCAAACCGGGGAGACCCAGTACTTC.

The V gene is TRBV10-3, the J gene TRBJ2-1; D is uncertain. V was pared by 7 bases and J by 0 bases, with 16 bases between. Germline V CDR1 and CDR2: ENHRY, SYGVKD. The CDR3 contains 16 residues. The CDR3 reads CAITSENPSSYNEQFF. The DNA for the CDR3 is TGTGCCATCACTAGTGAGAACCCGAGCTCCTACAATGAGCAGTTCTTC.

The chain has TRBV7-9 and TRBJ2-1; tentative D call: TRBD1 (6 bases). V was clipped by 6 bases and J by 6 bases, with 12 bases between them. Per germline, CDR1 SEHNR and CDR2 FQNEAQ (reference sequence). This CDR3 has 13 residues. CDR3 residues: CASRLDRTNEQFF. DNA for the CDR3: TGTGCCAGCAGGTTGGACAGAACCAATGAGCAGTTCTTC.

CDR3 coding DNA: TGTGCCAGCAGCTCAGGGGACAGTAGCAATCAGCCCCAGCATTTT. It translates to CASSSGDSSNQPQHF. The rearrangement joins TRBV7-2 to TRBJ1-5, with 7 bases that match TRBD1. J lost 0 bases, V lost 4 bases, and 3 bases had no gene match. The germline CDR1 and CDR2 sequences are SGHTA and FQGNSA. The CDR3 loop spans 15 amino acids.

This chain uses TRBV4-2 with TRBJ1-1; a weak D match, TRBD1 (6 bases). The CDR3 totals 19 residues. The V and J ends lost 1 base and 1 base respectively, with 22 bases between them. Germline CDR1 and CDR2: LGHNA and YNFKEQ. The CDR3 DNA sequence: TGTGCCAGCAGCCAAGTGAGGGGGACTGCCCTCAAATGGAACACTGAAGCTTTCTTT. Protein sequence: CASSQVRGTALKWNTEAFF.

The chain uses TRBV20-1 and TRBJ2-5; D is ambiguous. Germline lookup yields CDR1 DFQATT and CDR2 SNEGSKA (reference sequence). V lost 3 bases and J lost 0, with 2 bases in between. This CDR3 is 11 amino acids long. The CDR3 spells CSARNQETQYF. The CDR3 DNA reads TGCAGTGCTAGGAACCAAGAGACCCAGTACTTC.

The J gene is TRBJ2-7, the V gene TRBV12-3 or TRBV12-4; 7 bases match TRBD2. V was clipped by 1 base and J by 3 bases; unmatched bases: 6. The CDR3 extends over 15 amino acids. In DNA, the CDR3 is TGTGCCAGCAGTTTAGTTATTTCGGGGGGCTACGAGCAGTACTTC. Translated, it gives CASSLVISGGYEQYF.

V is TRBV5-1 and J is TRBJ1-6; D ambiguous. V shed 5 bases and J shed 13 bases, with 16 bases lying between them. CDR3 size: 13 residues. Germline lookup yields CDR1 SGHRS and CDR2 YFSETQ. The CDR3 here is CASSLELRQPLHF. Written as DNA, the CDR3 is TGCGCCAGCAGTTTAGAGTTACGCCAGCCCCTCCACTTT.

This chain connects TRBV12-3 or TRBV12-4 to TRBJ1-4, with TRBD1 matching over 8 bases. The CDR3 sequence is 20 residues long. The ends lost 1 base at V and 12 bases at J; junction bases unmatched: 25. CDR3 protein: CASSLDRGLVGTGQGEELFF. The DNA for the CDR3 is TGTGCCAGCAGTTTAGATCGGGGGTTAGTGGGGACAGGCCAAGGGGAAGAACTGTTTTTT.

The gene calls are TRBV10-3 and TRBJ2-6, with D perhaps TRBD1 (6 bases). The CDR3 is 18 residues long. V dropped 0 bases and J dropped 0 bases, with 12 bases sitting between them. Germline-derived CDR1 and CDR2 are ENHRY and SYGVKD. CDR3 loop: CAISESSGEISGANVLTF. In nucleotides, the CDR3 is TGTGCCATCAGTGAGTCGTCAGGGGAAATCTCTGGGGCCAACGTCCTGACTTTC.

CDR3 region: CASSQRQGGETQYF. CDR3 bases: TGCGCCAGCAGCCAAAGACAGGGAGGAGAGACCCAGTACTTC. The genes are TRBV4-3 and TRBJ2-5; D might be TRBD1 (7 bases). Germline-derived CDR1 and CDR2 are LGHNA and YSLEER. V lost 2 bases and J lost 4, with 11 bases in between. The CDR3 has 14 residues.

V gene TRBV20-1 combines with J gene TRBJ2-7; D is ambiguous. CDR3 size: 14 residues. CDR1 and CDR2 (germline): DFQATT, SNEGSKA (reference sequence). The germline V and J ends were trimmed by 3 bases and 2 bases, with 14 bases remaining between them. CDR3 DNA: TGCAGTGCTAGTCTGGCAGCGCACCCCTACGAGCAGTACTTC. It yields the protein CSASLAAHPYEQYF.

This clonotype was observed a few times. This chain connects TRBV12-3 or TRBV12-4 to TRBJ2-7, with D possibly TRBD2 on 6 matching bases. Trimming shortened V by 6 bases and J by 2 bases, and 17 bases separated the two germline ends. The CDR3 loop spans 15 amino acids. The CDR3 region is CASSQEGGRAYEQYF. In DNA, the CDR3 is TGTGCCAGCAGCCAGGAGGGTGGTCGGGCCTACGAGCAGTACTTC.

This clonotype has just a few counts. The chain carries TRBV12-3 or TRBV12-4 and TRBJ2-2; TRBD1 aligns across 7 bases. There are 14 residues in the CDR3. V lost 6 bases, J lost 1 base, and 2 bases stayed unmatched. CDR3 coding DNA: TGTGCCAGCAGGGGACAGCAGAACACCGGGGAGCTGTTTTTT. As protein: CASRGQQNTGELFF.

This chain links TRBV20-1 with TRBJ1-1; the match to TRBD1 covers 10 bases. There are 11 residues in the CDR3. Germline lookup yields CDR1 DFQATT and CDR2 SNEGSKA (reference sequence). This chain's CDR3 is CRPGTGDEAFF. CDR3 sequence (DNA): TGCAGACCCGGGACAGGGGATGAAGCTTTCTTT.

This clonotype was seen only a few times. The rearrangement uses TRBV3-1 and TRBJ2-2, with D perhaps assigned TRBD1 or TRBD2 (5 bases each). This CDR3 is 15 amino acids long. Trimming left V 4 bases short and J 4 bases short, with 13 bases between. The germline gives CDR1 LGHDT, CDR2 YNNKEL (reference sequence). CDR3 region: CASSPTGGPTGELFF. CDR3 DNA: TGTGCCAGCAGCCCTACAGGAGGCCCCACCGGGGAGCTGTTTTTT.